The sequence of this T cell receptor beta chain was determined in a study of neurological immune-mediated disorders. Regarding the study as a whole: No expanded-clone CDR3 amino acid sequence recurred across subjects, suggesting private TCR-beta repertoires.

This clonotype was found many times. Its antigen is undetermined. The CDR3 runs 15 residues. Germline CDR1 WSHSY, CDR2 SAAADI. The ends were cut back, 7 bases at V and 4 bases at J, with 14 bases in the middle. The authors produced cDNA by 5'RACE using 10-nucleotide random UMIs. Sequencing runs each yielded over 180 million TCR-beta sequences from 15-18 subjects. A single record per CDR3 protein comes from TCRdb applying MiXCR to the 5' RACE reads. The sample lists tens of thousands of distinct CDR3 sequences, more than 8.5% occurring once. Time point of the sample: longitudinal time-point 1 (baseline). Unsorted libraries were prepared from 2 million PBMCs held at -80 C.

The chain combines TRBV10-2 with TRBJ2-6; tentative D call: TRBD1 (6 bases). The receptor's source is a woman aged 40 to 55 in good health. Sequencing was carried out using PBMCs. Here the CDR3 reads CASTTGFVGANVLTF. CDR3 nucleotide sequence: TGCGCCAGCACTACAGGGTTTGTCGGGGCCAACGTCCTGACTTTC.